These 9 T cell receptor beta chains originate from one sample sequenced in a study of T cells in localized non-small cell lung cancer. Here immunoSEQ multiplex PCR was the method, and the copy in TCRdb shows in-frame clones only, minus some. The table has tens of thousands of clones, 90% to 95% seen once; the top ten hold roughly 0.7%. The sample consisted of peripheral blood, taken before any cancer treatment. These receptors came from a woman aged 35-75 years with stage I lung adenocarcinoma.

This chain connects TRBV7-2 to TRBJ2-1; D unresolved. Germline-derived CDR1 and CDR2 are SGHTA and FQGNSA. The CDR3 is made up of 14 amino acids. Trimming took 3 bases from V and 1 from J, leaving 7 bases between them. The CDR3 reads CASSFMGSYNEQFF. CDR3 nucleotide sequence: TGTGCCAGCAGCTTTATGGGGTCCTACAATGAGCAGTTCTTC.

The chain is built from TRBV4-1 and TRBJ2-3; D call uncertain. This CDR3 comprises 15 residues. Germline-derived CDR1 and CDR2 are MGHRA and YSYEKL. V was trimmed by 1 base and J by 4 bases, leaving 12 bases between them. CDR3 DNA: TGCGCCAGCAGCCAAGGACCCAGTCGCGCAGATACGCAGTATTTT. Protein product: CASSQGPSRADTQYF.

The CDR3 nucleotides are TGTGCCAGCAGCTTAGCGGCAGGGGGAGAGACCCAGTACTTC. It codes for CASSLAAGGETQYF. The chain is built from TRBV7-9 and TRBJ2-5; 7 nucleotides line up with TRBD1. This CDR3 has 14 residues. The J segment lost 4 bases and the V segment lost 0 bases, leaving 2 bases of the junction unmatched. From germline, CDR1 is SEHNR and CDR2 FQNEAQ (reference sequence).

In nucleotides, the CDR3 is TGCGCCAGCAGCCCCGGTTTTAGCGGGAGGGTATCAGAGACCCAGTACTTC. Translating it yields CASSPGFSGRVSETQYF. The chain employs TRBV5-1 and TRBJ2-5; 11 bases map to TRBD2. The CDR3 runs 17 residues. The ends lost 4 bases at V and 4 bases at J; junction bases unmatched: 12. Per the germline V gene, CDR1 is SGHRS and CDR2 is YFSETQ.

The chain recombines TRBV12-5 with TRBJ1-1, with 7 nucleotides matching TRBD1. The CDR3 runs to 13 residues. V was clipped by 9 bases and J by 1 base; unmatched bases: 5. Germline assignment: CDR1 LGHNT and CDR2 FRNRAP. The CDR3 DNA follows: TGTGCTAGGATCCAGGGGGAGAACACTGAAGCTTTCTTT. It encodes CARIQGENTEAFF.

This clone has only one observation. The gene calls are TRBV7-1 and TRBJ1-2; D remains ambiguous. TRBV7-1 is an ORF for which the function is uncertain. Trimming took 6 bases from V and 8 from J, leaving 13 bases between them. This CDR3 is 12 amino acids long. CDR3 sequence reads: CASSREVEGYTF. The CDR3 DNA reads as TGTGCCAGCAGTAGAGAGGTCGAGGGCTACACCTTC.

The chain carries TRBV2 and TRBJ2-7, with D perhaps matching TRBD2 (6 bases). The CDR3 spans 16 residues. Trimming took 7 bases from V and 2 from J, leaving 21 bases between them. Germline CDR1 is SNHLY and CDR2 is FYNNEI. The CDR3 sequence is CASTGTPGRGTYEQYF. The DNA for the CDR3 is TGTGCCAGCACTGGGACTCCTGGCCGAGGAACCTACGAGCAGTACTTC.

J is TRBJ2-1 and V is TRBV12-5, with TRBD2 matching over 9 bases. The CDR3 contains 19 residues. Trimming removed 0 bases from V and 1 base from J; junction bases left unmatched: 10. Per germline, CDR1 LGHNT and CDR2 FRNRAP. The CDR3 DNA reads as TGTGCTAGTGGTTTGGTACTTAGTAGCGGGAGTGAGTCCTACAATGAGCAGTTCTTC. This encodes CASGLVLSSGSESYNEQFF.

V is TRBV5-1 and J is TRBJ2-5; TRBD2 matches 8 bases. Germline-derived CDR1 and CDR2 are SGHRS and YFSETQ. The length of the CDR3 is 16 residues. V was pared by 4 bases and J by 5 bases, with 13 bases of the junction left unmatched. CDR3 region: CASSPGLGGAAETQYF. For the CDR3, the DNA is TGCGCCAGCAGCCCGGGACTAGGTGGGGCCGCTGAGACCCAGTACTTC.